The 9 T cell receptor beta chains listed next were all sequenced from one sample in a study of cytomegalovirus exposure and HLA in healthy donors. PCR amplification relied on 60 Vbeta primers (plus 13 Jbeta primers). Profiled with immunoSEQ multiplex PCR; TCRdb holds only in-frame clones, not every one. Among about 190,000 clones listed, around 78% were seen once. The source material was PBMCs. The receptor set was obtained from a woman in her 30s in good health and CMV-seropositive.

This clone was observed a handful of times. This rearrangement joins TRBV9 to TRBJ2-2, with D tentatively TRBD1 (5 bases). This CDR3 spans 17 amino acids. Deletions cut 3 bases from V and 2 bases from J, with 17 bases between. Germline assignment: CDR1 SGDLS and CDR2 YYNGEE. CDR3: CASSAPSQGSNTGELFF. The CDR3 nucleotides read TGTGCCAGCAGCGCTCCTTCGCAGGGCTCAAACACCGGGGAGCTGTTTTTT.

V gene TRBV4-1 combines with J gene TRBJ1-3; D is undetermined. This CDR3 spans 14 amino acids. CDR1 and CDR2 from the germline V gene are MGHRA and YSYEKL. V was cut by 0 bases and J by 8 bases, with 11 bases left in between. The CDR3 reads CASSQDIRGDTIYF. The CDR3, as DNA: TGCGCCAGCAGCCAAGATATCCGAGGAGACACCATATATTTT.

The rearrangement links TRBV11-3 to TRBJ2-1; 10 bases are shared with TRBD1. The germline gives CDR1 SGHNT, CDR2 YENEEA. This CDR3 has 19 amino acids. J lost 0 bases, V lost 4 bases, and 12 bases had no gene match. CDR3: CASSSRGTGEGVSYNEQFF. The CDR3 bases are TGTGCCAGCAGCTCGCGCGGGACAGGGGAGGGGGTCTCCTACAATGAGCAGTTCTTC.

This chain uses TRBV6-5 with TRBJ1-5; no definite D call. V lost 2 bases, J lost 5 bases, and 7 bases lay in between. Germline V CDR1 and CDR2: MNHEY, SVGAGI. CDR3 length: 13 amino acids. The CDR3 sequence is CASSYSADQPQHF. The CDR3 DNA follows: TGTGCCAGCAGTTACAGCGCAGATCAGCCCCAGCATTTT.

This rearrangement joins TRBV7-6 to TRBJ2-3; perhaps TRBD1 as D (6 bases). The CDR3 is made up of 13 amino acids. With 1 base removed from V and 6 bases from J, the gap between germline ends came to 8 bases. Germline V CDR1 and CDR2: SGHVS, FNYEAQ. The CDR3 DNA reads as TGTGCCAGCAGCTTAGTAAGGGGGGATACGCAGTATTTT. It codes for CASSLVRGDTQYF.

The chain uses TRBV28 and TRBJ1-2, with D uncertain. Per the germline V gene, CDR1 is MDHEN and CDR2 is SYDVKM. The ends were cut back, 5 bases at V and 4 bases at J, with 5 bases in the middle. This CDR3 region has 11 residues. The CDR3 DNA reads TGTGCCAGCAGTCGAGGCTATGGCTACACCTTC. The encoded protein is CASSRGYGYTF.

CDR3 coding DNA: TGTGCCAGCAGCTTCGGGACAGAGAACTACGAGCAGTACTTC. This encodes CASSFGTENYEQYF. This chain joins TRBV13 and TRBJ2-7; TRBD1 matches at 7 bases. V was clipped by 3 bases and J by 3 bases; unmatched bases: 5. This CDR3 region has 14 residues. Germline CDR1 and CDR2: PRHDT and FYEKMQ (reference sequence).

The table lists this clone with a few counts. One end of the junction is discordant with germline, which a read error may explain. The chain carries TRBV28 and TRBJ2-7, with TRBD1 as a possible D gene (6 bases). The CDR3 consists of 11 residues. Germline CDR1 and CDR2: MDHEN and SYDVKM. The CDR3: CASTFGDTRHF. CDR3 nucleotide sequence: TGTGCCAGCACTTTCGGGGACACTAGGCACTTC.

This clone is a singleton in its sample. V usage is TRBV11-3 and J usage is TRBJ2-5, with TRBD2 as a possible D gene (5 bases). Germline V gene lookup returns CDR1 SGHNT and CDR2 YENEEA. The CDR3 totals 14 residues. With 1 base removed from V and 4 bases from J, the gap between germline ends came to 10 bases. Here the CDR3 reads CASSLGRAGETQYF. In nucleotides, the CDR3 is TGTGCCAGCAGCTTAGGGCGGGCAGGAGAGACCCAGTACTTC.